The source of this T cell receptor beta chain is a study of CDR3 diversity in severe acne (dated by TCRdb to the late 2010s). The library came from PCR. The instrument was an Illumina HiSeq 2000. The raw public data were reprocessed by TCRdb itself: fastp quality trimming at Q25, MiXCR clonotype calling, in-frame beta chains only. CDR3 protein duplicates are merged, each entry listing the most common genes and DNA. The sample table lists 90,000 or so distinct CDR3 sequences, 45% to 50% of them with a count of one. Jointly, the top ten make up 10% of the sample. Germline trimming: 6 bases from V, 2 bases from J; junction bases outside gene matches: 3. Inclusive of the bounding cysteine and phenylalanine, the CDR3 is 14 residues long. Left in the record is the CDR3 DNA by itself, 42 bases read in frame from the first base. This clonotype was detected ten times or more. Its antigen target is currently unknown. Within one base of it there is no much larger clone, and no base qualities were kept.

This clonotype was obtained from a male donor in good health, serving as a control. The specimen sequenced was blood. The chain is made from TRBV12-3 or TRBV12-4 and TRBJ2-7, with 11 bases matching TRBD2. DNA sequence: TGTGCCAGCAGCGATAGCGGGAGGGCCTACGAGCAGTACTTC. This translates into CASSDSGRAYEQYF.